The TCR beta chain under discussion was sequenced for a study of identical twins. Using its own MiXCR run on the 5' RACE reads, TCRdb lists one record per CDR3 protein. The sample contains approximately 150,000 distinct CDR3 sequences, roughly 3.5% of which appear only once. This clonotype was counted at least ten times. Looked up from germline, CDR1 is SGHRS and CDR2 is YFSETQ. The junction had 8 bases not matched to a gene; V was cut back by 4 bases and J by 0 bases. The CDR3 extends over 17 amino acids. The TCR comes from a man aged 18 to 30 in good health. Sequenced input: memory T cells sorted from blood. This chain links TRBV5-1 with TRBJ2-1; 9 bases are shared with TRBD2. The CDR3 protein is CASSPTSGSSSYNEQFF. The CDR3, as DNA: TGCGCCAGCAGCCCTACTAGCGGGTCGAGCTCCTACAATGAGCAGTTCTTC.